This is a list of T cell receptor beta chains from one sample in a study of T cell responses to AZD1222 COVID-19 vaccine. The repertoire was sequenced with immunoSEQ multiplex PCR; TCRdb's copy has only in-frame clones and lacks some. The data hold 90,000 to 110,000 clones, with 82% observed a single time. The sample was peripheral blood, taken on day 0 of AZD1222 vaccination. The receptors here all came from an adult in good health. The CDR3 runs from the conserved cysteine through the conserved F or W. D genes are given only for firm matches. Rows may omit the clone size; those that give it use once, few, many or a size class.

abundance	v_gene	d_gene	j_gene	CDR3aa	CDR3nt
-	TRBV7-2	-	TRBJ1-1	CASSLGPDTEAFF	TGTGCCAGCAGCTTGGGGCCCGACACTGAAGCTTTCTTT
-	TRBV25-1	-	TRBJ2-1	CASSGYNEQFF	TGTGCCAGCAGTGGTTACAATGAGCAGTTCTTC
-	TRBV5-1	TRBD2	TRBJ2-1	CASRTGTTLNEQFF	TGCGCCAGCCGGACCGGGACTACACTCAATGAGCAGTTCTTC
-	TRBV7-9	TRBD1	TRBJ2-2	CASSGQGDTGELFF	TGTGCCAGCAGCGGGCAGGGGGACACCGGGGAGCTGTTTTTT
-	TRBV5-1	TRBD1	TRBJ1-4	CASSLGQGYEKLFF	TGCGCCAGCAGCTTGGGACAGGGGTACGAAAAACTGTTTTTT
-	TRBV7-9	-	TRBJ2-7	CVLEGRSYEQYF	TGTGTCCTTGAAGGACGCTCCTACGAGCAGTACTTC
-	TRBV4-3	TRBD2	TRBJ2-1	CASSQVGRALSGEQFF	TGCGCCAGCAGCCAAGTGGGGAGGGCCTTGTCCGGGGAGCAGTTCTTC
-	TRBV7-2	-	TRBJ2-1	CASNPGPGEQFF	TGTGCCAGCAACCCGGGCCCCGGTGAGCAGTTCTTC
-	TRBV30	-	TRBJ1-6	CAWSVPQGNSPLHF	TGTGCCTGGAGTGTACCCCAGGGTAATTCACCCCTCCACTTT
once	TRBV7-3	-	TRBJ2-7	CASSLTGSREQYF	TGTGCCAGCAGCTTAACGGGCTCTCGCGAGCAGTACTTC
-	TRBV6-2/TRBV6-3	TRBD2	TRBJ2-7	CASSTSGGAYEQYF	TGTGCCAGCAGTACCAGCGGGGGGGCCTACGAGCAGTACTTC
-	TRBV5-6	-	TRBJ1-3	CASSLRVGSGNTIYF	TGTGCCAGCAGCCTAAGGGTTGGTTCTGGAAACACCATATATTTT
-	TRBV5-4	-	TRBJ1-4	CASSLGGYSTNEKLFF	TGTGCCAGCAGCCTGGGCGGGTACTCAACTAATGAAAAACTGTTTTTT
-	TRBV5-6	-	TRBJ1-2	CASSFPAYGYTF	TGTGCCAGCAGCTTTCCAGCCTATGGCTACACCTTC
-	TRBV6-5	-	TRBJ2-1	CASRESSYNEQFF	TGTGCCAGCCGGGAAAGCTCCTACAATGAGCAGTTCTTC
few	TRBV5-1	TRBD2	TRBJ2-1	CASSLSASGGPQFF	TGCGCCAGCAGCTTATCGGCTAGCGGGGGCCCCCAGTTCTTC
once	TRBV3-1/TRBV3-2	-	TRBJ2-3	CASSPRGEDTQYF	TGTGCCAGCAGCCCACGGGGAGAAGATACGCAGTATTTT
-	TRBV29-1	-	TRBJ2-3	CSVRGGGRNTQYF	TGCAGCGTTCGAGGGGGGGGTAGGAATACGCAGTATTTT
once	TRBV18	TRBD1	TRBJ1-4	CASSQDQQGSNEKLFF	TGTGCCAGCTCCCAGGATCAACAGGGGTCTAATGAAAAACTGTTTTTT
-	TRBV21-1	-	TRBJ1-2	CASSPRDRVYGYTF	TGTGCCAGCAGCCCCCGGGACAGGGTTTATGGCTACACCTTC
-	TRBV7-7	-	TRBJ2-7	CASSLDVRREQYF	TGTGCTAGCAGCTTAGATGTGAGGAGGGAGCAGTACTTC
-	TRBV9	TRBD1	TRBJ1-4	CASSPRDSGIEKLFF	TGTGCCAGCAGCCCCCGGGACAGTGGTATTGAAAAACTGTTTTTT
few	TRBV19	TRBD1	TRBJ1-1	CASRYLGQAEPEAFF	TGTGCCAGTAGATATCTCGGACAGGCGGAACCTGAAGCTTTCTTT
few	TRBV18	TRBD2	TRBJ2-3	CASSQRGTTDTQYF	TGTGCCAGCTCACAGCGGGGGACCACAGATACGCAGTATTTT
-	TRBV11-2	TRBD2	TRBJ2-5	CASSSSGLAGGETQYF	TGTGCCAGCAGCTCTTCTGGACTAGCGGGGGGAGAGACCCAGTACTTC
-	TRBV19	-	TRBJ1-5	CASASGPSNQPQHF	TGTGCCAGTGCGTCCGGCCCCAGCAATCAGCCCCAGCATTTT
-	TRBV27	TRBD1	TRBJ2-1	CASSVDRGEQFF	TGTGCCAGCAGTGTCGACAGGGGTGAGCAGTTCTTC
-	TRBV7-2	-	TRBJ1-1	CASSPFGGGVTEAFF	TGTGCCAGCAGCCCCTTTGGGGGGGGAGTAACTGAAGCTTTCTTT
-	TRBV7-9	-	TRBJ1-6	CASSLGSNSPLHF	TGTGCCAGCAGCTTAGGTTCGAATTCACCCCTCCACTTT
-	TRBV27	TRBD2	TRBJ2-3	CASSPRTSGGGDTQYF	TGTGCCAGCAGTCCGCGGACTAGCGGGGGGGGAGATACGCAGTATTTT
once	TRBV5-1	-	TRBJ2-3	CASKPPTPGPSGWADTQYF	TGCGCCAGCAAGCCCCCTACGCCGGGCCCATCAGGGTGGGCAGATACGCAGTATTTT
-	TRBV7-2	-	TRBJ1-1	CASSPEIVSPEAFF	TGTGCCAGCAGCCCGGAGATAGTATCTCCTGAAGCTTTCTTT